This T cell receptor beta chain came from a study of shared clonotypes between healthy human individuals. Sequencing was performed with immunoSEQ multiplex PCR; in TCRdb, only in-frame clones are kept and a portion is missing. The profile shows 1,400,000 or so clones, 98% of them singletons. The germline gives CDR1 SGHNT, CDR2 YYREEE (reference sequence). The CDR3 runs 15 residues. V was shortened by 0 bases and J by 0 bases, with 10 bases between the two germline ends. On this clone itself: Other DNA sequences from this sample encode an identical CDR3 as well.

The clonotype was recovered from a man aged 25-45 years in good health. The V call is TRBV5-4, the J call TRBJ2-7; no clear D gene. Material: naive CD4+ T cells sorted from blood. Documented subset: CD45RA+ positively selected. CDR3 loop: CASSLGSGSSYEQYF. DNA of the CDR3: TGTGCCAGCAGCTTGGGTTCAGGTTCCTCCTACGAGCAGTACTTC.